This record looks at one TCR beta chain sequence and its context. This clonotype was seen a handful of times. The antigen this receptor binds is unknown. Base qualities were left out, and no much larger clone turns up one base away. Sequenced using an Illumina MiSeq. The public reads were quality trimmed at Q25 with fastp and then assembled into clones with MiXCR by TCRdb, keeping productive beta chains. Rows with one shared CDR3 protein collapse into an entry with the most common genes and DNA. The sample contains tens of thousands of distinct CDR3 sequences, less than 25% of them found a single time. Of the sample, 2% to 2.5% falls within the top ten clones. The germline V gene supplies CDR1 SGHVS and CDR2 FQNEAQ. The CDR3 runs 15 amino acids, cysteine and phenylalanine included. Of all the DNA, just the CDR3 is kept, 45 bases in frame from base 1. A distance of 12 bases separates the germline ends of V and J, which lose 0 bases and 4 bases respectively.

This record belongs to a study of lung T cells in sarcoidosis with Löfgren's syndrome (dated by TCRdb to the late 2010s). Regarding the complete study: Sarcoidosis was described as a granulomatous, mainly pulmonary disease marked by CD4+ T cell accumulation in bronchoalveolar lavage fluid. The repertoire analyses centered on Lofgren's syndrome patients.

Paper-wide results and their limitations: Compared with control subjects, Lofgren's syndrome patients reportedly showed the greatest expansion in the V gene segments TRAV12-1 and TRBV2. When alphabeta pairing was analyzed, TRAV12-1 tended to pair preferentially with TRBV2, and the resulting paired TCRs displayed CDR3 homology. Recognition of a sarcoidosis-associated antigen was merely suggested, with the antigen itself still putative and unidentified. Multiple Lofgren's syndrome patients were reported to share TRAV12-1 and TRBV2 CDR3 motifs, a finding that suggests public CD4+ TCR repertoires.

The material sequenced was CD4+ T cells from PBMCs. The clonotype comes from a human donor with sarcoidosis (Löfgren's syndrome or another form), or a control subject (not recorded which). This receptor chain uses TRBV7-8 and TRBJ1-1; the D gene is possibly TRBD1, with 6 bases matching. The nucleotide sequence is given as TGTGCCAGCAGCTTAGCTTACAGGGCGGGCACTGAAGCTTTCTTT. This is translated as CASSLAYRAGTEAFF.